Shown below are 32 T cell receptor beta chains from a single sample sequenced in a study of cytomegalovirus exposure and HLA in healthy donors. The method was immunoSEQ multiplex PCR; TCRdb's version includes in-frame clones alone and lacks a portion of them. The data show about 170,000 clones, with about 95% seen just once and approximately 0.82% held by the top ten. Sequencing was carried out using PBMCs. These receptors were taken from a woman between 18 and 29 years old in good health and CMV-seronegative.

The chain joins TRBV18 to TRBJ1-2; D is unclear. Germline V gene sequence: CDR1 KGHSH, CDR2 LQKENI. Trimming pared 3 bases from V and 4 bases from J, leaving 12 bases between. The CDR3 has 14 amino acids. CDR3 sequence reads: CASSPGSSRYGYTF. CDR3 DNA: TGTGCCAGCTCACCGGGGAGCAGCCGCTATGGCTACACCTTC.

This clone was counted only a few times. CDR3 region: CASSRQGAQETQYF. CDR3 sequence (DNA): TGTGCCAGCAGTAGACAGGGAGCCCAAGAGACCCAGTACTTC. The chain combines TRBV2 with TRBJ2-5; TRBD1 agrees at 7 bases. There are 14 residues in the CDR3. The V and J ends lost 5 bases and 1 base, in that order; junction bases with no gene match: 4. Germline V lookup: CDR1 SNHLY, CDR2 FYNNEI.

The CDR3 region has the DNA TGTGCCTGGAGCGTTGGGGGGGGGATAGATACGCAGTATTTT. This sequence encodes CAWSVGGGIDTQYF. The chain has TRBV30 and TRBJ2-3, with 7 positions matching TRBD2. The CDR3 consists of 14 residues. Looked up from germline, CDR1 is GTSNPN and CDR2 is SVGIG (reference sequence). The J segment lost 5 bases and the V segment lost 3 bases, leaving 8 bases of the junction unmatched.

The V call is TRBV4-3, the J call TRBJ1-2; D might be TRBD1 (6 bases). From germline, CDR1 is LGHNA and CDR2 YSLEER. The CDR3 sequence is 16 residues long. The V end was cut by 0 bases, the J end by 2 bases, with 13 bases between. The DNA for the CDR3 is TGCGCCAGCAGCCAAGAGGGGGGGCTCGGAAACTATGGCTACACCTTC. The encoded protein is CASSQEGGLGNYGYTF.

The rearrangement joins TRBV19 to TRBJ2-7; 11 nucleotides agree with TRBD1. CDR1 is LNHDA and CDR2 is SQIVND in the germline V gene (reference sequence). Trimming took 6 bases from V and 0 from J; bases not matched to a gene: 10. The CDR3 is 17 amino acids. The CDR3, as DNA: TGTGCCAGTAGACCCACCCCGGGACAGGGGGACTCCTACGAGCAGTACTTC. Encoded protein: CASRPTPGQGDSYEQYF.

The V and J genes are TRBV7-2 and TRBJ2-2; D not certain. Trimming pared 2 bases from V and 0 bases from J, leaving 7 bases between. The length of the CDR3 is 15 residues. The germline CDR1 and CDR2 sequences are SGHTA and FQGNSA. The CDR3 loop reads CASSLRGPNTGELFF. The CDR3 bases are TGTGCCAGCAGCTTACGTGGGCCGAACACCGGGGAGCTGTTTTTT.

The chain employs TRBV10-3 and TRBJ2-5, with 12 bases lining up with TRBD2. Germline V gene sequence: CDR1 ENHRY, CDR2 SYGVKD. The V segment lost 6 bases and the J segment 4 bases; nucleotides outside the gene matches: 3. The CDR3 sequence is 14 residues long. CDR3 amino acids: CAIRETSGGETQYF. The DNA for the CDR3 is TGTGCCATCAGGGAGACTAGCGGGGGAGAGACCCAGTACTTC.

The rearrangement joins TRBV5-1 to TRBJ1-1; 7 bases match TRBD1. The germline V gene has CDR1 SGHRS and CDR2 YFSETQ. The CDR3 is made up of 15 amino acids. The J segment lost 0 bases and the V segment lost 0 bases, leaving 2 bases of the junction unmatched. In DNA, the CDR3 is TGCGCCAGCAGCTTGGAGGGACAGATGAACACTGAAGCTTTCTTT. This sequence encodes CASSLEGQMNTEAFF.

The chain couples TRBV6-5 to TRBJ1-1, with D perhaps matching TRBD1 (5 bases). This CDR3 is 13 amino acids long. Germline V CDR1 and CDR2: MNHEY, SVGAGI. The V and J ends lost 0 bases and 5 bases respectively, with 7 bases between them. CDR3: CASSYSRGTEAFF. For the CDR3, the DNA is TGTGCCAGCAGTTACTCTCGGGGGACTGAAGCTTTCTTT.

CDR3 in amino acids: CASSVQGQGNTEAFF. The DNA for the CDR3 is TGTGCCAGCAGCGTACAGGGCCAGGGGAACACTGAAGCTTTCTTT. The rearrangement joins TRBV9 to TRBJ1-1; D is perhaps TRBD1 (5 bases). The CDR3 length is 15 residues. CDR1 and CDR2 from the germline V gene are SGDLS and YYNGEE. V was trimmed by 1 base and J by 1 base, leaving 11 bases between them.

J is TRBJ2-7 and V is TRBV7-2; 9 nucleotides match TRBD2. The V gene end was trimmed by 5 bases and the J gene end by 3 bases; junction bases not matched to a gene: 8. This CDR3 has 15 residues. Germline V CDR1 and CDR2: SGHTA, FQGNSA. DNA for the CDR3: TGTGCCAGCAGCCGTGGGGCTAGCGGGGTCTACGAGCAGTACTTC. Protein sequence: CASSRGASGVYEQYF.

This rearrangement joins TRBV15 to TRBJ1-3; D not resolved. Germline values: CDR1 LNHNV, CDR2 YYDKDF (reference sequence). V lost 1 base and J 0 bases, leaving 22 bases between the germline ends. This CDR3 comprises 20 residues. The CDR3 region is CATSRGSPNPGIYSGNTIYF. The CDR3 bases are TGTGCCACCAGCAGAGGCTCCCCCAACCCGGGGATCTACTCTGGAAACACCATATATTTT. The full variable domain, completed using reference TRBV15 and TRBJ1-3, is DAMVIQNPRYQVTQFGKPVTLSCSQTLNHNVMYWYQQKSSQAPKLLFHYYDKDFNNEADTPDNFQSRRPNTSFCFLDIRSPGLGDTAMYLCATSRGSPNPGIYSGNTIYFGEGSWLTVV.

The chain recombines TRBV11-2 with TRBJ2-7, with 10 bases fitting TRBD1. The junction had 3 bases not matched to a gene; V was cut back by 3 bases and J by 4 bases. Per the germline V gene, CDR1 is SGHAT and CDR2 is FQNNGV. The length of the CDR3 is 14 residues. DNA for the CDR3: TGTGCCAGCAGCTTGGGACAGGGGAGGTACGAGCAGTACTTC. This translates into CASSLGQGRYEQYF.

The CDR3 sequence: CASTPDRGRETQYF. The CDR3 DNA sequence: TGTGCCAGCACCCCGGACAGGGGGCGAGAGACCCAGTACTTC. The chain is built from TRBV6-6 and TRBJ2-5; TRBD1 matches at 11 bases. CDR3 length: 14 amino acids. V gave up 7 bases and J gave up 4 bases; unmatched junction bases: 5. CDR1 is MNHNY, CDR2 SVGAGI, per germline (reference sequence).

This clone was found once. The gene calls are TRBV5-1 and TRBJ1-3; D call uncertain. Germline CDR1 SGHRS, CDR2 YFSETQ. This CDR3 has 11 amino acids. With 6 bases removed from V and 3 bases from J, the gap between germline ends came to 4 bases. The CDR3 here is CASMSGNTIYF. The DNA of the CDR3 is TGCGCCAGCATGAGTGGAAACACCATATATTTT. The variable domain in full, completed from reference TRBV5-1 and TRBJ1-3, reads KAGVTQTPRYLIKTRGQQVTLSCSPISGHRSVSWYQQTPGQGLQFLFEYFSETQRNKGNFPGRFSGRQFSNSRSEMNVSTLELGDSALYLCASMSGNTIYFGEGSWLTVV.

The V call is TRBV5-1, the J call TRBJ1-5, with D possibly TRBD1 on 6 matching bases. Germline loops: CDR1 SGHRS, CDR2 YFSETQ. V was cut by 4 bases and J by 4 bases, with 9 bases left in between. CDR3 length equals 13 residues. The CDR3 DNA follows: TGCGCCAGCAGCCCCCAGGGGAATCAGCCCCAGCATTTT. It codes for CASSPQGNQPQHF.

A few counts support this clone. This chain joins TRBV25-1 and TRBJ1-6; 7 bases line up with TRBD1. Germline V gene sequence: CDR1 MGHDK, CDR2 SYGVNS. The ends lost 4 bases at V and 5 bases at J; junction bases unmatched: 2. CDR3 size: 14 residues. This CDR3 is CASSGDRDNSPLHF. The CDR3 bases are TGTGCCAGCAGTGGGGACAGAGATAATTCACCCCTCCACTTT.

In this sample, this clone turned up once. V gene TRBV9 combines with J gene TRBJ1-3; possibly TRBD1 for D (5 bases). Trimming left V 0 bases short and J 0 bases short, with 7 bases between. This CDR3 region has 15 residues. The germline V gene encodes CDR1 SGDLS and CDR2 YYNGEE. The CDR3 nucleotides read TGTGCCAGCAGCGTAGGGGGCTCCTCTGGAAACACCATATATTTT. This codes for CASSVGGSSGNTIYF.

The chain employs TRBV2 and TRBJ2-2; a weak D match, TRBD2 (6 bases). The V gene lost 0 bases and the J gene lost 5 bases, with 16 bases spanning the gap. The CDR3 length is 17 residues. Germline V gene sequence: CDR1 SNHLY, CDR2 FYNNEI. Written as DNA, the CDR3 is TGTGCCAGCAGTGAAGCGCGGGGTAAAATCGGTACCGGGGAGCTGTTTTTT. Its protein is CASSEARGKIGTGELFF.

V usage is TRBV19 and J usage is TRBJ2-2; TRBD2 matches at 8 bases. Per germline, CDR1 LNHDA and CDR2 SQIVND (reference sequence). V lost 5 bases to trimming and J lost 3 bases; unmatched junction nucleotides: 8. The CDR3 extends over 16 amino acids. The CDR3 loop is CASSLGRGGYTGELFF. The CDR3, as DNA: TGTGCCAGTAGTCTCGGTCGGGGGGGGTACACCGGGGAGCTGTTTTTT.

The chain joins TRBV10-3 to TRBJ2-7; D might be TRBD2 (6 bases). Looked up from germline, CDR1 is ENHRY and CDR2 is SYGVKD. The CDR3 has 14 residues. V was shortened by 0 bases and J by 4 bases, with 10 bases between the two germline ends. The chain's CDR3 is CAISESEGNYEQYF. The CDR3 bases are TGTGCCATCAGTGAGTCGGAGGGGAATTACGAGCAGTACTTC.

The chain links TRBV5-1 to TRBJ2-3; D is possibly TRBD1 (5 bases). Per the germline V gene, CDR1 is SGHRS and CDR2 is YFSETQ. Trimming took 0 bases from V and 0 from J, leaving 14 bases between them. The length of the CDR3 is 17 residues. The CDR3 here is CASSLALQGISTDTQYF. The CDR3 nucleotides read TGCGCCAGCAGCTTGGCCCTCCAGGGTATCAGCACAGATACGCAGTATTTT.

The rearrangement uses TRBV1 and TRBJ2-5; no DNA check was done on the table's D call, TRBD2. TRBV1 is classified as a pseudogene. The CDR3 is 17 amino acids. The DNA for the CDR3 is TGCACCAGCAGCCAAGATGGTCTAGCGGGAGACCAAGAGACCCAGTACTTC. Its translation is CTSSQDGLAGDQETQYF.

CDR3 sequence (DNA): TGTGCTAGTGGTTTTGCTCAGGGTGGCAATCAGCCCCAGCATTTT. Its protein is CASGFAQGGNQPQHF. V is TRBV12-5 and J is TRBJ1-5, with D maybe TRBD1 (5 bases). CDR3 length equals 15 residues. Germline CDR1 and CDR2: LGHNT and FRNRAP. With 3 bases removed from V and 2 bases from J, the gap between germline ends came to 11 bases.

This CDR3 reads CASSVGGAGWETQYF. The CDR3 DNA is TGTGCCAGCAGCGTAGGTGGCGCGGGGTGGGAGACCCAGTACTTC. J is TRBJ2-5 and V is TRBV9; D perhaps matches TRBD2 (6 bases). Germline V CDR1 and CDR2: SGDLS, YYNGEE. The CDR3 is 15 residues long. The ends were cut back, 0 bases at V and 5 bases at J, with 14 bases in the middle.

The V and J genes are TRBV2 and TRBJ1-2, with 7 bases matching TRBD1. From germline, CDR1 is SNHLY and CDR2 FYNNEI. V dropped 3 bases and J dropped 5; count of bases not matched to a gene: 3. This CDR3 comprises 13 residues. The CDR3 loop reads CASSDPRGYGYTF. In DNA form, the CDR3 reads TGTGCCAGCAGTGACCCCAGGGGGTATGGCTACACCTTC.

The chain uses TRBV5-1 and TRBJ2-5; the match to TRBD1 covers 7 bases. There are 15 residues in the CDR3. V shed 3 bases and J 2 bases; nucleotides not matched to a gene: 7. Per the germline V gene, CDR1 is SGHRS and CDR2 is YFSETQ. The CDR3: CASSWTGLEQETQYF. The DNA of the CDR3 is TGCGCCAGCAGCTGGACAGGTTTAGAGCAAGAGACCCAGTACTTC. Filled out from reference TRBV5-1 and TRBJ2-5, the complete variable domain reads KAGVTQTPRYLIKTRGQQVTLSCSPISGHRSVSWYQQTPGQGLQFLFEYFSETQRNKGNFPGRFSGRQFSNSRSEMNVSTLELGDSALYLCASSWTGLEQETQYFGPGTRLLVL.

The V call is TRBV5-6, the J call TRBJ2-1; 10 nucleotides align to TRBD1. The CDR3 is 15 residues long. CDR1 and CDR2 (germline): SGHDT, YYEEEE. V lost 2 bases, J lost 2 bases, and 1 base stayed unmatched. CDR3 in DNA: TGTGCCAGCAGCTTCGGGACAGGGGCCTACAATGAGCAGTTCTTC. Protein: CASSFGTGAYNEQFF.

The chain joins TRBV19 to TRBJ2-5; 11 bases agree with TRBD1. CDR3 length: 14 amino acids. Germline V gives CDR1 LNHDA, CDR2 SQIVND (reference sequence). With V trimmed by 7 bases and J by 5 bases, 6 bases remained unmatched. The CDR3 coding sequence is TGTGCCAGTAAATTGGGACAGGGGGTCGAGACCCAGTACTTC. Protein: CASKLGQGVETQYF.

The chain uses TRBV10-3 and TRBJ2-1; possibly TRBD2 for D (6 bases). This CDR3 comprises 14 residues. Germline CDR1 reads ENHRY; CDR2 reads SYGVKD. V lost 3 bases, J lost 7 bases, and 13 bases lay in between. The CDR3 sequence: CAISELADSNEQFF. DNA of the CDR3: TGTGCCATCAGTGAATTAGCGGACTCTAATGAGCAGTTCTTC.

The chain joins TRBV5-1 to TRBJ2-3, with 8 bases aligning to TRBD2. The V gene end was trimmed by 2 bases and the J gene end by 8 bases; junction bases not matched to a gene: 13. The CDR3 is made up of 16 amino acids. The germline gives CDR1 SGHRS, CDR2 YFSETQ. The CDR3 protein is CASSLPTSAASRTQYF. In nucleotides, the CDR3 is TGCGCCAGCAGCTTACCGACTAGCGCGGCATCCCGTACGCAGTATTTT.

The V call is TRBV7-3, the J call TRBJ1-2; 7 nucleotides line up with TRBD1. The germline V gene encodes CDR1 SGHTA and CDR2 FQGTGA. The CDR3 is 13 amino acids. The ends lost 5 bases at V and 6 bases at J; junction bases unmatched: 6. The CDR3 protein is CASSRRTGDGYTF. The CDR3 DNA is TGTGCCAGCAGCAGGAGAACAGGGGATGGCTACACCTTC.